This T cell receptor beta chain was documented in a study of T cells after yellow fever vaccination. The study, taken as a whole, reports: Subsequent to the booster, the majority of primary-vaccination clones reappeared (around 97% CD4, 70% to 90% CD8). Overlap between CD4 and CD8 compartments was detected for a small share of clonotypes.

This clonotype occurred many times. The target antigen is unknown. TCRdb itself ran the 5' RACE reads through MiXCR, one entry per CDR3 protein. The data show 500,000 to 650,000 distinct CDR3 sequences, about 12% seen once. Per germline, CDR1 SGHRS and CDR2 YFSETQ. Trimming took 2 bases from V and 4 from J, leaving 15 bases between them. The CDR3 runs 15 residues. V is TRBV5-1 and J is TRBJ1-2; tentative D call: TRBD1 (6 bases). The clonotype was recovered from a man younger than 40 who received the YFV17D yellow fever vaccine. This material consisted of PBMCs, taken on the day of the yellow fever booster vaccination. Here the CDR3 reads CASSLEQGSIYGYTF. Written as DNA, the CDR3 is TGCGCCAGCAGCTTAGAACAGGGATCGATCTATGGCTACACCTTC.